This T cell receptor beta chain was captured in a study of T cells expressing NK-cell markers. Study-wide context: Sorted T-cell subsets CD3+CD56+NKG2C+, CD3+CD56+NKG2C- and CD3+CD56-NKG2C+ were TCR beta-sequenced. There were seven HCMV-seropositive donors and one seronegative donor among the eight sequenced.

General study findings and limits: Among CD8+ T cells from over 5 donors, dominant NKG2C+ clonotypes accounted for about 1.0-7.0%.

Germline assignment: CDR1 ENHRY and CDR2 SYGVKD. The CDR3 contains 14 residues. TCRdb reprocessed the 5' RACE reads and keeps a single row for each CDR3 protein, giving no DNA. The sample table sets out 550,000 to 600,000 distinct CDR3 sequences. For this clonotype: Its antigen is not identified.

V is TRBV10-3 and J is TRBJ2-3. Material: blood T cells: a sorted CD56 or NKG2C T cell subset, CD4+ or CD8+ T cells, or bulk PBMC T cells (not recorded which). This receptor was taken from a man aged 18-30 years in good health. CDR3 sequence: CAIRLVGTTDTQYF.